The present entry profiles one T cell receptor (beta chain) with its context. Per germline, CDR1 SGHVS and CDR2 FQNEAQ. V was pared by 1 base and J by 0 bases, with 9 bases between. This CDR3 region has 15 residues. This sample was included in a study of cytomegalovirus exposure and HLA in healthy donors. Study-wide background: A preliminary data release comprised roughly 80 million unique TCRs obtained from HLA-typed donors.

The study ran its PCR with 60 Vbeta and 13 Jbeta primers. The data were produced by immunoSEQ multiplex PCR, yet TCRdb's version contains in-frame clones alone and is incomplete. The table shows roughly 51,000 clones, with 65% to 85% occurring only once. This chain connects TRBV7-8 to TRBJ1-1, with D hard to call. This clonotype was sampled from a boy between 10 and 17 years old in good health and CMV-seropositive. Sequenced material: PBMCs. CDR3 protein: CASSLDLSMNTEAFF. CDR3 in DNA: TGTGCCAGCAGCTTAGACTTGTCTATGAACACTGAAGCTTTCTTT.